Shown below are 18 T cell receptor beta chains from a single sample sequenced in a study of blood T cell repertoires in COVID-19. Measured with immunoSEQ multiplex PCR; TCRdb has only the in-frame clones, and not every one. Here the sample spans 200,000 to 300,000 clones, around 86% being singletons. Sequencing was done on a sample of peripheral blood. The receptor source for this set is a woman aged 40 to 50 who had recovered from COVID-19.

A few counts support this clone. The chain couples TRBV19 to TRBJ1-5, with D uncertain. CDR3 length equals 13 residues. The V end lost 2 bases, the J end lost 2 bases, and 4 bases lay between the germline ends. Germline assignment: CDR1 LNHDA and CDR2 SQIVND (reference sequence). The CDR3 DNA follows: TGTGCCAGTAGTATATCGGGCAATCAGCCCCAGCATTTT. It is translated as CASSISGNQPQHF.

This rearrangement joins TRBV19 to TRBJ1-4; 7 nucleotides match TRBD1. The germline V gene has CDR1 LNHDA and CDR2 SQIVND (reference sequence). Germline trimming cut 5 bases from V and 5 bases from J; bases unmatched to any gene: 14. CDR3 length: 17 amino acids. CDR3 bases: TGTGCCAGTAGTGCCTTCCCCCCCGGGACAGTGAATGAAAAACTGTTTTTT. Translation: CASSAFPPGTVNEKLFF. The variable domain in full, completed from reference TRBV19 and TRBJ1-4, reads DGGITQSPKYLFRKEGQNVTLSCEQNLNHDAMYWYRQDPGQGLRLIYYSQIVNDFQKGDIAEGYSVSREKKESFPLTVTSAQKNPTAFYLCASSAFPPGTVNEKLFFGSGTQLSVL.

The V call is TRBV6-5, the J call TRBJ1-2; D not certain. V was trimmed by 5 bases and J by 4 bases, leaving 11 bases between them. The CDR3 loop spans 13 amino acids. Germline loops: CDR1 MNHEY, CDR2 SVGAGI. The CDR3 DNA is TGTGCCAGCAGTAACGCCGGGATCTATGGCTACACCTTC. Its translation: CASSNAGIYGYTF.

V gene TRBV9 combines with J gene TRBJ2-1; D not certain. Deletions cut 6 bases from V and 5 bases from J, with 9 bases between. The CDR3 runs 12 residues. From germline, CDR1 is SGDLS and CDR2 YYNGEE. CDR3 coding DNA: TGTGCCAGCAACGGTCTAAACAATGAGCAGTTCTTC. Translated, it gives CASNGLNNEQFF. The entire variable domain, with the rest obtained from reference TRBV9 and TRBJ2-1, is as follows: DSGVTQTPKHLITATGQRVTLRCSPRSGDLSVYWYQQSLDQGLQFLIQYYNGEERAKGNILERFSAQQFPDLHSELNLSSLELGDSALYFCASNGLNNEQFFGPGTRLTVL.

The chain links TRBV19 to TRBJ2-2; D perhaps matches TRBD1 (6 bases). Trimming stripped 6 bases from V and 5 bases from J, with 22 bases between. Per the germline V gene, CDR1 is LNHDA and CDR2 is SQIVND (reference sequence). CDR3 length: 17 residues. The DNA of the CDR3 is TGTGCCAGTAGGGTTCCCTTGTACAGGGATCCTACCGGGGAGCTGTTTTTT. It encodes CASRVPLYRDPTGELFF. The full variable domain, its missing parts supplied by reference TRBV19 and TRBJ2-2, is DGGITQSPKYLFRKEGQNVTLSCEQNLNHDAMYWYRQDPGQGLRLIYYSQIVNDFQKGDIAEGYSVSREKKESFPLTVTSAQKNPTAFYLCASRVPLYRDPTGELFFGEGSRLTVL.

The chain employs TRBV19 and TRBJ1-2; no definite D call. The V gene's germline CDR1 is LNHDA and CDR2 SQIVND (reference sequence). Trimming took off 5 bases at V and 8 bases at J, with 18 bases between the two ends. This CDR3 has 14 amino acids. Written as DNA, the CDR3 is TGTGCCAGTAGTCCCATGCCGGTCCGTCGGGGCTACACCTTC. As protein: CASSPMPVRRGYTF.

The chain recombines TRBV5-1 with TRBJ2-2; D may be TRBD1 (6 bases). Germline CDR1 and CDR2: SGHRS and YFSETQ. Trimming removed 3 bases from V and 4 bases from J, with 16 bases in between. The CDR3 sequence is 16 residues long. The CDR3 loop is CASSYSGTRATGELFF. CDR3 nucleotide sequence: TGCGCCAGCAGCTATTCTGGGACACGTGCCACCGGGGAGCTGTTTTTT.

The chain has TRBV5-1 and TRBJ2-2, with D tentatively TRBD1 (5 bases). Deletions cut 2 bases from V and 5 bases from J, with 10 bases between. This CDR3 comprises 14 residues. Germline values: CDR1 SGHRS, CDR2 YFSETQ. DNA of the CDR3: TGCGCCAGCAGCTTCTCCCCAGGGACCGGGGAGCTGTTTTTT. This sequence encodes CASSFSPGTGELFF.

This sequence joins TRBV19 and TRBJ2-1, with 7 bases that match TRBD1. V was pared by 3 bases and J by 10 bases, with 3 bases of the junction left unmatched. This CDR3 has 12 amino acids. CDR1 and CDR2 from the germline V gene are LNHDA and SQIVND (reference sequence). DNA of the CDR3: TGTGCCAGTAGTATCCCGGACAGGGAGCAGTTCTTC. Its translation is CASSIPDREQFF.

V gene TRBV4-2 combines with J gene TRBJ2-1, with 9 bases matching TRBD2. The CDR3 totals 17 residues. In germline, CDR1 is LGHNA, CDR2 YNFKEQ. Trimming cost V 0 bases and J 8 bases; bases outside gene matches: 11. Here the CDR3 DNA reads TGTGCCAGCAGCCAAGATTGGGCTAGCGGGGCTTTCGATGAGCAGTTCTTC. This translates into CASSQDWASGAFDEQFF.

Details on this clone: The sample has other DNA sequences that encode this CDR3 too. V gene TRBV5-1 combines with J gene TRBJ1-2, with 8 bases fitting TRBD1. V lost 2 bases to trimming and J lost 8 bases; unmatched junction nucleotides: 5. Germline CDR1 SGHRS, CDR2 YFSETQ. The CDR3 loop spans 13 amino acids. CDR3 nucleotides: TGCGCCAGCAGCTTCGGACAGGGCGAGGGCTACACCTTC. Amino acid sequence: CASSFGQGEGYTF.

The chain has TRBV10-3 and TRBJ1-2, with 7 bases fitting TRBD1. The length of the CDR3 is 16 residues. Trimming removed 2 bases from V and 7 bases from J; junction bases left unmatched: 13. Germline values: CDR1 ENHRY, CDR2 SYGVKD. As DNA, the CDR3 is TGTGCCATCAGTGAGCAGGCAGGGGGACCTGTGGGTGGCTACACCTTC. Translated, it gives CAISEQAGGPVGGYTF.

This chain links TRBV10-3 with TRBJ2-7; 9 positions agree with TRBD1. This CDR3 is 15 amino acids long. The J segment lost 2 bases and the V segment lost 3 bases, leaving 5 bases of the junction unmatched. Germline CDR1 ENHRY, CDR2 SYGVKD. The CDR3 DNA sequence: TGTGCCATCAGTGATTCGGGACAGGGCCCCTACGAGCAGTACTTC. It yields the protein CAISDSGQGPYEQYF.

The chain carries TRBV19 and TRBJ2-1; TRBD1 matches 7 bases. The CDR3 length is 16 residues. Per the germline V gene, CDR1 is LNHDA and CDR2 is SQIVND (reference sequence). V lost 6 bases, J lost 4 bases, and 12 bases stayed unmatched. Here the CDR3 reads CASRPDREGRYNEQFF. CDR3 nucleotide sequence: TGTGCCAGTAGACCAGACAGGGAAGGACGGTACAATGAGCAGTTCTTC.

This clone was picked up a small number of times. This chain connects TRBV6-5 to TRBJ2-7; D is perhaps TRBD2 (6 bases). Germline V CDR1 and CDR2: MNHEY, SVGAGI. V was clipped by 6 bases and J by 7 bases, with 19 bases between them. This CDR3 has 14 amino acids. The CDR3 DNA follows: TGTGCCAGCAGCGCCGCTTGGGGCGCGGGGGAGCAGTACTTC. Translated, it gives CASSAAWGAGEQYF.

This chain connects TRBV18 to TRBJ1-1; 8 bases match TRBD1. Germline V lookup: CDR1 KGHSH, CDR2 LQKENI. The CDR3 extends over 15 amino acids. J lost 3 bases, V lost 3 bases, and 6 bases had no gene match. The CDR3 is CASSPSQGAYTEAFF. CDR3 bases: TGTGCCAGCTCACCTTCTCAGGGGGCCTACACTGAAGCTTTCTTT.

This clone turned up a few times. The V gene is TRBV2, the J gene TRBJ2-1; 7 bases agree with TRBD2. Germline V gives CDR1 SNHLY, CDR2 FYNNEI. Unmatched junction bases numbered 6, after V lost 3 bases and J lost 7 bases. The CDR3 is made up of 14 amino acids. The CDR3 region is CASSDRDYKNEQFF. The CDR3 nucleotides are TGTGCCAGCAGTGACCGGGACTATAAGAATGAGCAGTTCTTC.

This rearrangement joins TRBV7-8 to TRBJ1-2; D is uncertain. This CDR3 has 13 residues. In germline, CDR1 is SGHVS, CDR2 FQNEAQ. Trimming left V 1 base short and J 5 bases short, with 8 bases between. The CDR3 nucleotides are TGTGCCAGCAGCTTAGACGGGGAGTATGGCTACACCTTC. It translates to CASSLDGEYGYTF.